This T cell receptor (beta chain) was captured by sequencing in a study of human T cells and chemical hapten exposure. Whole-study context: While the approximately 23-week study was under way, patients received diphenylcyclopropenone on the scalp every week.

The CDR3 contains 14 residues. V dropped 0 bases and J dropped 2 bases, with 8 bases sitting between them. Germline CDR1 is LGHNA and CDR2 is YSLEER. The library tagged each cDNA molecule with unique molecular identifiers. Original methodology: The median was roughly 91,000 TCRs per sample, ranging roughly 20,000 to 690,600. TCRdb itself ran the RACE reads through MiXCR, one entry per CDR3 protein. What appears here as the V and J calls and clone size reflects TCRdb's work, not the paper's. The table records some 380,000 distinct CDR3 sequences, approximately 5% of them present only once. Noted time point: patch test 1, 2 weeks after DPC sensitization. Treatment indicated: therapeutic diphenylcyclopropenone sensitization with weekly scalp DPC.

The origin of this receptor is a woman in her forties or fifties with alopecia areata. Some clones in this sample may be carry-over from other donors' samples. The sequences come from whole blood, collected in connection with sensitization to the hapten diphenylcyclopropenone (DPC). The rearrangement links TRBV4-3 to TRBJ2-7; D uncertain. In DNA form, the CDR3 reads TGCGCCAGCAGCCAAGACACCGGACCCTACGAGCAGTACTTC. This sequence encodes CASSQDTGPYEQYF.